The 19 T cell receptor beta chains reported below all come from one sample, sequenced in a study of T cell changes during pregnancy in multiple sclerosis. The table came from immunoSEQ multiplex PCR; TCRdb's copy has only in-frame clones and leaves some out. The sample records roughly 73,000 clones, more than 90% being singletons. The input for sequencing was peripheral blood, taken in the second trimester of pregnancy. The receptors originated from a female donor in good health, enrolled as a control in a pregnancy study.

V usage is TRBV6-1 and J usage is TRBJ2-7; D is perhaps TRBD1 (5 bases). With 0 bases removed from V and 1 base from J, the gap between germline ends came to 7 bases. Germline lookup yields CDR1 MNHNS and CDR2 SASEGT. The CDR3 covers 14 residues. For the CDR3, the DNA is TGTGCCAGCAGTGAAGCTGACAGTTCCTACGAGCAGTACTTC. Encoded protein: CASSEADSSYEQYF.

The chain combines TRBV7-9 with TRBJ1-2; 10 nucleotides agree with TRBD1. The CDR3 spans 14 residues. Germline CDR1 reads SEHNR; CDR2 reads FQNEAQ (reference sequence). With V trimmed by 5 bases and J by 3 bases, 3 bases remained unmatched. In nucleotides, the CDR3 is TGTGCCAGCAGCCTTGGACAGGGGGACTATGGCTACACCTTC. As protein: CASSLGQGDYGYTF.

This clone has more than one count but fewer than ten. The genes are TRBV27 and TRBJ1-2, with TRBD1 matching over 7 bases. Per germline, CDR1 MNHEY and CDR2 SMNVEV (reference sequence). V lost 1 base, J lost 4 bases, and 6 bases stayed unmatched. This CDR3 has 15 amino acids. The CDR3 sequence is CASSLYPGGFYGYTF. The CDR3 DNA follows: TGTGCCAGCAGTTTATATCCAGGGGGATTCTATGGCTACACCTTC.

The V and J genes are TRBV27 and TRBJ2-1, with D maybe TRBD1 (5 bases). The CDR3 is made up of 14 amino acids. CDR1 and CDR2 from the germline V gene are MNHEY and SMNVEV (reference sequence). V lost 6 bases to trimming and J lost 4 bases, with 13 bases between them. CDR3 residues: CASRDANRYNEQFF. In nucleotides, the CDR3 is TGTGCCAGCAGGGACGCTAACAGGTACAATGAGCAGTTCTTC.

The chain uses TRBV5-1 and TRBJ2-1, with 10 nucleotides matching TRBD2. CDR1 and CDR2 (germline): SGHRS, YFSETQ. The junction had 4 bases not matched to a gene; V was cut back by 1 base and J by 9 bases. This CDR3 has 14 amino acids. CDR3 sequence reads: CASSLTSGDGEQFF. The CDR3 DNA is TGCGCCAGCAGCTTGACTAGCGGGGATGGTGAGCAGTTCTTC. Together with reference TRBV5-1 and TRBJ2-1, the CDR3 gives the full variable domain: KAGVTQTPRYLIKTRGQQVTLSCSPISGHRSVSWYQQTPGQGLQFLFEYFSETQRNKGNFPGRFSGRQFSNSRSEMNVSTLELGDSALYLCASSLTSGDGEQFFGPGTRLTVL.

The CDR3 here is CASSLERGSNEQFF. CDR3 nucleotides: TGCGCCAGCAGCCTGGAGCGGGGAAGCAATGAGCAGTTCTTC. The chain links TRBV5-1 to TRBJ2-1; 7 nucleotides agree with TRBD2. The germline CDR1 and CDR2 sequences are SGHRS and YFSETQ. J gave up 6 bases and V 4 bases, and 7 bases lay outside the gene matches. CDR3 length equals 14 residues.

This chain links TRBV9 with TRBJ1-6; D not certain. Trimming took 0 bases from V and 10 from J, leaving 17 bases between them. There are 16 residues in the CDR3. Germline V gene sequence: CDR1 SGDLS, CDR2 YYNGEE. Here the CDR3 DNA reads TGTGCCAGCAGCGTAGAAAGTGCGGCCGTCGGCTCACCCCTCCACTTT. Encoded protein: CASSVESAAVGSPLHF.

J is TRBJ2-1 and V is TRBV5-1; the D gene is possibly TRBD2 (6 bases). This CDR3 is built from 14 residues. The germline CDR1 and CDR2 sequences are SGHRS and YFSETQ. V lost 3 bases to trimming and J lost 9 bases, with 16 bases between them. CDR3 DNA sequence: TGCGCCAGCAGCTGGGACTTTCCCCGCCTTGAGCAGTTCTTC. This sequence encodes CASSWDFPRLEQFF.

The gene calls are TRBV6-5 and TRBJ2-2; TRBD1 matches 10 bases. This CDR3 has 15 amino acids. V gave up 6 bases and J gave up 8 bases; unmatched junction bases: 9. Per germline, CDR1 MNHEY and CDR2 SVGAGI. This CDR3 is CASRQPRQGAGELFF. The CDR3 DNA is TGTGCCAGCAGGCAACCACGACAGGGGGCAGGGGAGCTGTTTTTT.

The chain is built from TRBV5-6 and TRBJ1-5; 7 bases fit TRBD1. The CDR3 contains 15 residues. CDR1 SGHDT and CDR2 YYEEEE come from the germline V gene. The V segment lost 0 bases and the J segment 8 bases; nucleotides outside the gene matches: 8. CDR3 amino acids: CASSLGAGGWEPQHF. The CDR3 DNA reads as TGTGCCAGCAGCTTGGGGGCAGGGGGTTGGGAGCCCCAGCATTTT.

This clone has just a few counts. The gene calls are TRBV19 and TRBJ1-1; 8 nucleotides align to TRBD1. CDR1 LNHDA and CDR2 SQIVND come from the germline V gene (reference sequence). V shed 7 bases, J shed 4 bases, and the junction held 8 bases outside the gene matches. This CDR3 is built from 14 residues. DNA for the CDR3: TGTGCCAGTACCTACAGGGGGAGTTTCACTGAAGCTTTCTTT. It translates to CASTYRGSFTEAFF.

The chain uses TRBV7-2 and TRBJ2-5, with 9 bases lining up with TRBD2. Germline CDR1 is SGHTA and CDR2 is FQGNSA. This CDR3 contains 13 residues. The V segment lost 5 bases and the J segment 4 bases; nucleotides outside the gene matches: 2. CDR3 sequence: CASSPTSGETQYF. The CDR3 bases are TGTGCCAGCAGCCCGACTAGCGGAGAGACCCAGTACTTC. The full variable domain, with the rest looked up from reference TRBV7-2 and TRBJ2-5, is GAGVSQSPSNKVTEKGKDVELRCDPISGHTALYWYRQSLGQGLEFLIYFQGNSAPDKSGLPSDRFSAERTGGSVSTLTIQRTQQEDSAVYLCASSPTSGETQYFGPGTRLLVL.

V is TRBV7-2 and J is TRBJ2-1, with no clear D. The CDR3 is 14 residues long. Germline CDR1 is SGHTA and CDR2 is FQGNSA. The V and J ends lost 5 bases and 4 bases respectively, with 12 bases between them. The CDR3 coding sequence is TGTGCCAGCAGCATGAATGCCCGGTACAATGAGCAGTTCTTC. It specifies CASSMNARYNEQFF. The whole variable domain, remainder taken from reference TRBV7-2 and TRBJ2-1, is GAGVSQSPSNKVTEKGKDVELRCDPISGHTALYWYRQSLGQGLEFLIYFQGNSAPDKSGLPSDRFSAERTGGSVSTLTIQRTQQEDSAVYLCASSMNARYNEQFFGPGTRLTVL.

This chain joins TRBV15 and TRBJ1-1; no clear D. Germline V gene lookup returns CDR1 LNHNV and CDR2 YYDKDF (reference sequence). V was cut by 6 bases and J by 4 bases, with 21 bases left in between. This CDR3 comprises 16 residues. Here the CDR3 reads CATSPTGRADSTEAFF. The CDR3 DNA is TGTGCCACCAGTCCCACCGGGAGGGCTGATAGCACTGAAGCTTTCTTT. The full variable domain, in which reference TRBV15 and TRBJ1-1 provide the parts outside the CDR3, is DAMVIQNPRYQVTQFGKPVTLSCSQTLNHNVMYWYQQKSSQAPKLLFHYYDKDFNNEADTPDNFQSRRPNTSFCFLDIRSPGLGDTAMYLCATSPTGRADSTEAFFGQGTRLTVV.

The V and J genes are TRBV4-3 and TRBJ2-7, with a possible D match to TRBD2 (6 bases). From germline, CDR1 is LGHNA and CDR2 YSLEER. Trimming left V 4 bases short and J 9 bases short, with 16 bases between. This CDR3 region has 13 residues. The CDR3 loop is CASSRGVAAAQYF. In nucleotides, the CDR3 is TGCGCCAGCAGCCGGGGGGTGGCAGCCGCGCAGTACTTC.

The rearrangement uses TRBV5-4 and TRBJ1-2, with D perhaps matching TRBD1 (6 bases). The CDR3 sequence is 15 residues long. V lost 0 bases and J 3 bases, leaving 12 bases between the germline ends. Germline V CDR1 and CDR2: SGHNT, YYREEE (reference sequence). CDR3 amino acids: CASSLVAAGDYGYTF. The CDR3 nucleotides are TGTGCCAGCAGCTTGGTGGCGGCAGGGGACTATGGCTACACCTTC.

This rearrangement joins TRBV6-6 to TRBJ2-7; the match to TRBD1 covers 7 bases. The CDR3 has 15 residues. The V and J ends lost 6 bases and 4 bases, in that order; junction bases with no gene match: 12. Germline CDR1 and CDR2: MNHNY and SVGAGI (reference sequence). Here the CDR3 DNA reads TGTGCCAGCAGAGACGCCGGGACAGACGCATACGAGCAGTACTTC. Translation: CASRDAGTDAYEQYF.

The chain carries TRBV9 and TRBJ2-7; 7 bases agree with TRBD1. Trimming at V came to 3 bases and at J to 1 base, leaving 4 bases not matched to a gene. The CDR3 has 14 residues. Germline V gives CDR1 SGDLS, CDR2 YYNGEE. The CDR3 here is CASSATGISYEQYF. In DNA form, the CDR3 reads TGTGCCAGCAGCGCGACAGGGATTTCCTACGAGCAGTACTTC.

This chain joins TRBV25-1 and TRBJ2-3; D is possibly TRBD1 (6 bases). Trimming shortened V by 3 bases and J by 1 base, and 17 bases separated the two germline ends. CDR1 MGHDK and CDR2 SYGVNS come from the germline V gene. CDR3 length: 17 residues. CDR3 protein: CASSDGLAGARTDTQYF. The CDR3 DNA reads TGTGCCAGCAGTGACGGGCTAGCAGGGGCTCGCACAGATACGCAGTATTTT. Full variable domain (remainder filled in from reference TRBV25-1 and TRBJ2-3): EADIYQTPRYLVIGTGKKITLECSQTMGHDKMYWYQQDPGMELHLIHYSYGVNSTEKGDLSSESTVSRIRTEHFPLTLESARPSHTSQYLCASSDGLAGARTDTQYFGPGTRLTVL.